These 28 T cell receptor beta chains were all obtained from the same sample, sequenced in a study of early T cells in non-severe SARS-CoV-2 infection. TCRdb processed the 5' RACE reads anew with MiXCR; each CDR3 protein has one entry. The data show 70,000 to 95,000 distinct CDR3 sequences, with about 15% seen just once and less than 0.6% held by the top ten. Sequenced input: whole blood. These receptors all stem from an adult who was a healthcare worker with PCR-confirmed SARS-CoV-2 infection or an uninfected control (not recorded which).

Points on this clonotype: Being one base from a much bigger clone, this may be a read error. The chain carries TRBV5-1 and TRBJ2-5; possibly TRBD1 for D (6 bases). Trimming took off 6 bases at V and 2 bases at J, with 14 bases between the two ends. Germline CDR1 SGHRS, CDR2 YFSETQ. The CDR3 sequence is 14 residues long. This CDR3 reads CASKTRGQQETQYF. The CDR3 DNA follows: TGCGCCAGCAAAACCAGAGGACAGCAAGAGACCCAGTACTTC.

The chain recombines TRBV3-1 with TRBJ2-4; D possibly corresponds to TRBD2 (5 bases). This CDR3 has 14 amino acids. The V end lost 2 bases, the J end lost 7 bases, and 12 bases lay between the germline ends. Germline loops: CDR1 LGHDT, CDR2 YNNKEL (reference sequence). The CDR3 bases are TGTGCCAGCAGCCAATCCCCGACGGGGAACATTCAGTACTTC. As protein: CASSQSPTGNIQYF.

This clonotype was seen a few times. In nucleotides, the CDR3 is TGTGCCACCAGTGTGACTCAGGGAGAGACCCAGTACTTC. This codes for CATSVTQGETQYF. The rearrangement joins TRBV24-1 to TRBJ2-5, with D perhaps matching TRBD1 (5 bases). Germline assignment: CDR1 KGHDR and CDR2 SFDVKD. The CDR3 consists of 13 residues. V shed 5 bases and J shed 4 bases, with 10 bases lying between them.

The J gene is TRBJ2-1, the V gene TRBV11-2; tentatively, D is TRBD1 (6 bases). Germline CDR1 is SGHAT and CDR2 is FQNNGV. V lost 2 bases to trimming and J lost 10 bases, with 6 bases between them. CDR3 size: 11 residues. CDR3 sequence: CASSLQGEQFF. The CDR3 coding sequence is TGTGCCAGCAGCTTACAGGGGGAGCAGTTCTTC. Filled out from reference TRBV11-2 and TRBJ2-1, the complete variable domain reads EAGVAQSPRYKIIEKRQSVAFWCNPISGHATLYWYQQILGQGPKLLIQFQNNGVVDDSQLPKDRFSAERLKGVDSTLKIQPAKLEDSAVYLCASSLQGEQFFGPGTRLTVL.

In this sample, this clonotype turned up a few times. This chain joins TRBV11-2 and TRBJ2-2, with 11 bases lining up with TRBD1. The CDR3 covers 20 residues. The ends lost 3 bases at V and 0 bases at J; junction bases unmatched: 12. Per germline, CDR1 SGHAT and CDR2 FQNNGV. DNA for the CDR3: TGTGCCAGCAGCTTGACCCCCGGACAGGGGGCCTACGCGAACACCGGGGAGCTGTTTTTT. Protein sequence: CASSLTPGQGAYANTGELFF.

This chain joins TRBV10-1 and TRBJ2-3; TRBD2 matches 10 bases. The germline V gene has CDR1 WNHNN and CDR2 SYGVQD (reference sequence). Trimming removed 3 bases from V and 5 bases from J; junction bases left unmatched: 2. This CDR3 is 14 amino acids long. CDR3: CASSEAGGRDTQYF. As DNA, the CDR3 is TGCGCCAGCAGTGAAGCGGGGGGGCGAGATACGCAGTATTTT.

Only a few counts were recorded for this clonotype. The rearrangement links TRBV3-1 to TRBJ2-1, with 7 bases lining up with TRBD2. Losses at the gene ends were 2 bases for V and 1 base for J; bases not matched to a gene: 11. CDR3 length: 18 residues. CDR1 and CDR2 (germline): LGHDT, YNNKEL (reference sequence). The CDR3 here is CASSQLSWEGTSYNEQFF. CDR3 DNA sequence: TGTGCCAGCAGCCAACTCTCCTGGGAGGGGACTTCCTACAATGAGCAGTTCTTC.

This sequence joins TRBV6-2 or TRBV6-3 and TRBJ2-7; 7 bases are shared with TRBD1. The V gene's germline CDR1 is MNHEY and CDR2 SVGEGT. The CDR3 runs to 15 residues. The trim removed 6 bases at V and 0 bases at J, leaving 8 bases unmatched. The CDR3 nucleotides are TGTGCCAGCAGACGACGACAGGGAAGCTCCTACGAGCAGTACGTC. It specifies CASRRRQGSSYEQYV.

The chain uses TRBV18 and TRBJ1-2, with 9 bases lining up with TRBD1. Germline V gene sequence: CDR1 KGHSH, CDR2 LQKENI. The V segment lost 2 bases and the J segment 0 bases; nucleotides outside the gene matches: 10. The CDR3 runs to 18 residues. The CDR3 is CASSPTTGGRLANYGYTF. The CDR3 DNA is TGTGCCAGCTCACCAACGACAGGGGGTCGCTTAGCTAACTATGGCTACACCTTC.

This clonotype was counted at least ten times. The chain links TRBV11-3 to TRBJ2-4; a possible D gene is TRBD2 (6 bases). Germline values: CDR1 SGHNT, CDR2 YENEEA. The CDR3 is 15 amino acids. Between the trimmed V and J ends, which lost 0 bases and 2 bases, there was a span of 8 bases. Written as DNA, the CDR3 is TGTGCCAGCAGCTTAGATGCGGGACCCAAAAACATTCAGTACTTC. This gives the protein CASSLDAGPKNIQYF.

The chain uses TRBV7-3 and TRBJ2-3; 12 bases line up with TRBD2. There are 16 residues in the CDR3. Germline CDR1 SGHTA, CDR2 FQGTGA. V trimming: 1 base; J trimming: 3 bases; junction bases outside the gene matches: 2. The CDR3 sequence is CASSLRLAGATDTQYF. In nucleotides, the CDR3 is TGTGCCAGCAGCTTAAGACTAGCGGGGGCGACAGATACGCAGTATTTT.

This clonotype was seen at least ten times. CDR3 protein: CASSDNSVTRQETQYF. Here the CDR3 DNA reads TGTGCCAGCAGTGATAATTCTGTTACACGCCAAGAGACCCAGTACTTC. The chain combines TRBV2 with TRBJ2-5; D gene unclear. V was pared by 3 bases and J by 1 base, with 15 bases between. The CDR3 is 16 residues long. CDR1 and CDR2 (germline): SNHLY, FYNNEI.

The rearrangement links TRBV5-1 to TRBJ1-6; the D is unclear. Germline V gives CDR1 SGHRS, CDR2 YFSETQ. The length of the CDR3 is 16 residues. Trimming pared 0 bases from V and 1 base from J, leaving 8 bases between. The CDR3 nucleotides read TGCGCCAGCAGCTTGGGATATTCGTCCTATAATTCACCCCTCCACTTT. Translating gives CASSLGYSSYNSPLHF.

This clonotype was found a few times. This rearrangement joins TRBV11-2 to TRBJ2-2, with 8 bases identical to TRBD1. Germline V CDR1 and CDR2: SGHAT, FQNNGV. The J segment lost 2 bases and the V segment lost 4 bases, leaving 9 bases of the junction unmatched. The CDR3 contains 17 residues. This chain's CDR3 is CASSYPRTGRNTGELFF. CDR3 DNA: TGTGCCAGCAGCTACCCGCGGACAGGGAGAAACACCGGGGAGCTGTTTTTT.

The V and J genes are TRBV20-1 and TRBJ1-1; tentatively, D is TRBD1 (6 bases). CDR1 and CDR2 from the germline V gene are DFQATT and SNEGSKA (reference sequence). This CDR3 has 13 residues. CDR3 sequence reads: CSFWGLMNTEAFF. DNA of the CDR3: TGCAGCTTCTGGGGGCTGATGAACACTGAAGCTTTCTTT.

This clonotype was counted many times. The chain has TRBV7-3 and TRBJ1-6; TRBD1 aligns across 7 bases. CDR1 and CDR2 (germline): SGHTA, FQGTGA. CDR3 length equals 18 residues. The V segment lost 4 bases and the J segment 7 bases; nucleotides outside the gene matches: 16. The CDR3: CASSSNILRDRSNSPLHF. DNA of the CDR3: TGTGCCAGCAGCTCAAACATCTTACGGGACAGAAGCAATTCACCCCTCCACTTT.

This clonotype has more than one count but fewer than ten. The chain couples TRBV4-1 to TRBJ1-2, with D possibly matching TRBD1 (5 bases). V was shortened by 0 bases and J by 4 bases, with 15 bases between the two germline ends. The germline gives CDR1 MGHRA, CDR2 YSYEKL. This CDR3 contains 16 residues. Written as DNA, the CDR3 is TGCGCCAGCAGCCAAGAAGGGACGGAGAACCTCTATGGCTACACCTTC. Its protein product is CASSQEGTENLYGYTF.

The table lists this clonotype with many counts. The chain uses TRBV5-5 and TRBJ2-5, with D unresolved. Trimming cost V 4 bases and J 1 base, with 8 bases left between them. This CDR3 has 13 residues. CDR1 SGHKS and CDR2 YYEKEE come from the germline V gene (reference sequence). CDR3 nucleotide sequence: TGTGCCAGCAGCCCACAGACCCAAGAGACCCAGTACTTC. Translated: CASSPQTQETQYF.

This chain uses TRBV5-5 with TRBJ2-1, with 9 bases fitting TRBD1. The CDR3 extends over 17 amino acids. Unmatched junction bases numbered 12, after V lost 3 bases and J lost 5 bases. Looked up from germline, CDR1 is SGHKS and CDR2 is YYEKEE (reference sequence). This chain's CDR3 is CASSWVGQGQRDNEQFF. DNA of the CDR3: TGTGCCAGCAGCTGGGTGGGACAGGGCCAAAGGGACAATGAGCAGTTCTTC.

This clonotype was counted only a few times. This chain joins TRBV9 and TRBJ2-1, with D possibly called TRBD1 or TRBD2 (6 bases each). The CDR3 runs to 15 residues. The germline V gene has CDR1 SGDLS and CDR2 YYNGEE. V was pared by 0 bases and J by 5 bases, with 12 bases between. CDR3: CASSVGSGANNEQFF. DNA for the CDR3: TGTGCCAGCAGCGTAGGGTCGGGGGCCAACAATGAGCAGTTCTTC.

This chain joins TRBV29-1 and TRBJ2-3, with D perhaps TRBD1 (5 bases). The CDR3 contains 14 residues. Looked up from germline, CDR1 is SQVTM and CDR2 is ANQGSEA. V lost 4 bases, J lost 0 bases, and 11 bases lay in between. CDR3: CSVGQGTSTDTQYF. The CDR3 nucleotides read TGCAGCGTTGGTCAGGGAACTAGCACAGATACGCAGTATTTT.

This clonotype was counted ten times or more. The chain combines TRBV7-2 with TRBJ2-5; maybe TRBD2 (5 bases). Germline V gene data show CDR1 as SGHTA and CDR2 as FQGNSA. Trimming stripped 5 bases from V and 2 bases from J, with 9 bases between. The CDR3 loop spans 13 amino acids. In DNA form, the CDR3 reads TGTGCCAGCAGCGCGGGTTTTCAAGAGACCCAGTACTTC. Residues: CASSAGFQETQYF.

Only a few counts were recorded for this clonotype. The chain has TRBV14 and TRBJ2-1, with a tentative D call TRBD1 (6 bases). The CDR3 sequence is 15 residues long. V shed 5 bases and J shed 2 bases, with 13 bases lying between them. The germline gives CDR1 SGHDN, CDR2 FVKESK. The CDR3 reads CASSVRTVTYNEQFF. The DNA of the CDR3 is TGTGCCAGCAGCGTAAGGACAGTTACCTACAATGAGCAGTTCTTC.

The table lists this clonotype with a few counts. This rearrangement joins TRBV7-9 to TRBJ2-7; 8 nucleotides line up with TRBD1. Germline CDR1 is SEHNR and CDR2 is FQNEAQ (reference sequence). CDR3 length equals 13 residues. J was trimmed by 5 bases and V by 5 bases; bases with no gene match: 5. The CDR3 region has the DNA TGTGCCAGCAGCGCGGACAGGGATCACGAGCAGTACGTC. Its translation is CASSADRDHEQYV.

The CDR3 region is CASSLDRADEQFF. CDR3 DNA sequence: TGCGCCAGCAGCTTGGACCGTGCGGATGAGCAGTTCTTC. The chain recombines TRBV5-1 with TRBJ2-1, with D unresolved. This CDR3 is built from 13 residues. Germline CDR1 and CDR2: SGHRS and YFSETQ. Trimming removed 0 bases from V and 8 bases from J, with 9 bases in between. Variable domain in full (rest from reference TRBV5-1 and TRBJ2-1): KAGVTQTPRYLIKTRGQQVTLSCSPISGHRSVSWYQQTPGQGLQFLFEYFSETQRNKGNFPGRFSGRQFSNSRSEMNVSTLELGDSALYLCASSLDRADEQFFGPGTRLTVL.

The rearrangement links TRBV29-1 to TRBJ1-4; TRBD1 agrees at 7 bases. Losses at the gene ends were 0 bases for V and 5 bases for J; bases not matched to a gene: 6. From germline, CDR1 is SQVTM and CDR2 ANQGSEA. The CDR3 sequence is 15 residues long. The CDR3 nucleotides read TGCAGCGTTGAAGATTTCGGGACAGCAAATGAAAAACTGTTTTTT. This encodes CSVEDFGTANEKLFF.

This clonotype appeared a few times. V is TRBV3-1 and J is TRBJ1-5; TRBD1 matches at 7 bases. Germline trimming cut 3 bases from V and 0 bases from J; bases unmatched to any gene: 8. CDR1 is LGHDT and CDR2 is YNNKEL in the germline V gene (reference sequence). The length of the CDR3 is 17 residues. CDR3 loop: CASSQTGYGYSNQPQHF. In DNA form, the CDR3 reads TGTGCCAGCAGCCAGACAGGGTATGGGTATAGCAATCAGCCCCAGCATTTT.

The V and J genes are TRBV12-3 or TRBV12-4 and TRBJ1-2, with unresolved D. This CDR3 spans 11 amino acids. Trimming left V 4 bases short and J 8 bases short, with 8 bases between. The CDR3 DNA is TGTGCCAGCAGTTCGCCCGGGGGCTACACCTTC. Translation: CASSSPGGYTF.